Listed below are T cell receptor beta chains from one sample, sequenced in a study of T cell responses to AZD1222 COVID-19 vaccine. Clones were sequenced by immunoSEQ multiplex PCR, and TCRdb holds only the in-frame ones, with some missing. Seen here are about 110,000 clones, about 94% observed once, and the top ten hold about 3%. The sequenced sample was peripheral blood, obtained 28 days after the second AZD1222 dose. These receptors all stem from an adult who received the AZD1222 COVID-19 vaccine. CDR3s include the opening cysteine and the closing phenylalanine or tryptophan. Fields, in order: V gene, D gene, J gene, clone size, CDR3 protein, CDR3 DNA. The D gene is left open where the match is weak. Size values are once, few and many counts, or a class for expanded clones, and some rows have none.

TRBV30	.	TRBJ2-1	.	CAWSPGDLESEQFF	TGTGCCTGGAGTCCCGGGGACCTTGAGAGCGAGCAGTTCTTC
TRBV5-1	TRBD1	TRBJ1-2	.	CASSLTGGSLYGYTF	TGCGCCAGCAGCTTGACAGGGGGCAGTTTATATGGCTACACCTTC
TRBV7-2	.	TRBJ1-1	.	CASSPLSQTAFF	TGTGCCAGCAGCCCTCTGTCCCAAACGGCTTTCTTT
TRBV6-5	.	TRBJ1-1	.	CASSYSENTEAFF	TGTGCCAGCAGTTACTCTGAGAACACTGAAGCTTTCTTT
TRBV27	TRBD1	TRBJ1-2	.	CASTTGGNYGYTF	TGTGCCAGCACGACAGGGGGTAACTATGGCTACACCTTC
TRBV12-3/TRBV12-4	.	TRBJ1-1	.	CASKRGWNTEAFF	TGTGCCAGCAAAAGGGGGTGGAACACTGAAGCTTTCTTT
TRBV5-6	.	TRBJ2-7	.	CASSAYGVGPHYEQYF	TGTGCCAGCAGCGCGTACGGGGTTGGGCCCCATTACGAGCAGTACTTC
TRBV11-2	TRBD2	TRBJ2-1	once	CASSLRRGGANNEQFF	TGTGCCAGCAGCTTGCGTCGCGGGGGGGCCAACAATGAGCAGTTCTTC
TRBV7-2	.	TRBJ1-1	.	CASSNSSRVIVAFF	TGTGCCAGCAGCAATAGTTCCAGGGTTATTGTAGCTTTCTTT
TRBV6-2/TRBV6-3	.	TRBJ2-1	.	CASSYGSGWQFF	TGTGCCAGCAGTTACGGGTCAGGGTGGCAGTTCTTC
TRBV7-6	.	TRBJ2-3	.	CASTVGGTASTDTQYF	TGTGCCAGCACCGTAGGGGGGACCGCTAGCACAGATACGCAGTATTTT
TRBV19	TRBD1	TRBJ2-3	.	CASSIRAGDRGNTDTQYF	TGTGCCAGTAGTATCCGAGCCGGGGACAGGGGTAATACAGATACGCAGTATTTT
TRBV4-2	.	TRBJ2-7	.	CASSRDRDRYSYEQYF	TGTGCCAGCAGCCGAGACCGGGACCGCTACTCCTACGAGCAGTACTTC
TRBV15	TRBD2	TRBJ2-1	once	CATSGTSGEQFF	TGTGCCACCAGCGGGACTAGCGGGGAGCAGTTCTTC
TRBV19	.	TRBJ1-2	.	CASTDWTVDGYTF	TGTGCCAGTACAGACTGGACAGTAGATGGCTACACCTTC
TRBV24-1	TRBD1	TRBJ1-2	.	CATSDRDRQIYGYTF	TGTGCCACCAGTGATAGGGACAGGCAGATCTATGGCTACACCTTC
TRBV18	.	TRBJ2-1	few	CASSPPQQAYNEQFF	TGTGCCAGCTCACCACCGCAGCAGGCCTACAATGAGCAGTTCTTC
TRBV6-5	TRBD1	TRBJ2-5	.	CASRQGRETQYF	TGTGCCAGCCGACAGGGGCGCGAGACCCAGTACTTC
TRBV25-1	TRBD1	TRBJ1-5	.	CASSSRDRGGNQPQHF	TGTGCCAGCAGTTCCCGGGACAGGGGCGGCAATCAGCCCCAGCATTTT
TRBV19	TRBD1	TRBJ1-6	.	CASSIDDRGNSPLHF	TGTGCCAGTAGTATCGACGACAGGGGGAATTCACCCCTCCACTTT
TRBV6-5	.	TRBJ1-2	.	CASIDTGTRYGYTF	TGTGCCAGCATAGATACCGGGACAAGGTATGGCTACACCTTC
TRBV3-1/TRBV3-2	.	TRBJ2-3	.	CASRLQGDTQYF	TGTGCCAGCAGGCTTCAGGGGGATACGCAGTATTTT
TRBV25-1	.	TRBJ1-1	.	CASSDEGSTEAFF	TGTGCCAGCAGTGACGAGGGAAGCACTGAAGCTTTCTTT
TRBV5-1	.	TRBJ2-1	.	CASSWETGRNEQFF	TGCGCCAGCAGCTGGGAGACAGGCCGCAATGAGCAGTTCTTC
TRBV5-7	.	TRBJ2-1	.	CASSFMSGRLDEQFF	TGTGCCAGCAGCTTTATGTCCGGGCGGTTGGATGAGCAGTTCTTC
TRBV14	.	TRBJ2-3	.	CASSQEILDTDTQYF	TGTGCCAGCAGCCAAGAGATCCTAGACACAGATACGCAGTATTTT
TRBV19	.	TRBJ2-3	.	CASSMPALDTQYF	TGTGCCAGTAGTATGCCAGCGCTAGATACGCAGTATTTT
TRBV5-5	.	TRBJ1-4	.	CASSWRNEKLFF	TGTGCCAGCAGCTGGCGGAACGAAAAACTGTTTTTT
TRBV6-6	.	TRBJ1-3	.	CASSPDMNSGNTIYF	TGTGCCAGCAGCCCGGACATGAACTCTGGAAACACCATATATTTT
TRBV4-1	.	TRBJ1-1	.	CASSQGRQNTEAFF	TGCGCCAGCAGCCAAGGACGGCAGAACACTGAAGCTTTCTTT
TRBV10-3	.	TRBJ1-1	once	CAISVQGLDTEAFF	TGTGCCATCAGTGTGCAGGGGCTTGACACTGAAGCTTTCTTT
TRBV2	TRBD1	TRBJ1-5	.	CASSGQGIGNQPQHF	TGTGCCAGCAGCGGACAGGGGATTGGCAATCAGCCCCAGCATTTT
TRBV4-2	TRBD2	TRBJ2-7	.	CASSLLAGGLLRSSYEQYF	TGTGCCAGCAGCCTCCTTGCGGGAGGATTGTTGAGGAGCTCCTACGAGCAGTACTTC
TRBV6-5	TRBD1	TRBJ1-2	.	CASSYLGTANYGYTF	TGTGCCAGCAGTTACCTGGGGACAGCTAACTATGGCTACACCTTC
TRBV6-5	TRBD2	TRBJ2-1	.	CASASGTSNEQFF	TGTGCCAGCGCCTCCGGGACTAGTAATGAGCAGTTCTTC
TRBV20-1	.	TRBJ1-1	.	CSASGLTRGAFF	TGCAGTGCTAGTGGGCTAACCAGGGGAGCTTTCTTT
TRBV21-1	.	TRBJ1-4	once	CASSKGSPREHEKLFF	TGTGCCAGCAGCAAAGGGAGCCCCCGGGAACATGAAAAACTGTTTTTT
TRBV6-5	.	TRBJ1-5	.	CASSYQAGQPQHF	TGTGCCAGCAGTTACCAAGCGGGACAGCCCCAGCATTTT
TRBV6-5	TRBD1	TRBJ1-6	.	CASSLRTGDNSPLHF	TGTGCCAGCAGCCTTCGGACAGGTGACAATTCACCCCTCCACTTT
TRBV27	.	TRBJ1-1	.	CASGNTEAFF	TGTGCCAGCGGGAACACTGAAGCTTTCTTT
TRBV5-1	.	TRBJ2-1	once	CASSDLRNWVQNEQFF	TGCGCCAGCAGCGACCTCAGGAACTGGGTTCAGAATGAGCAGTTCTTC